The rows below give T cell receptor beta chains drawn from one sample of a study of T-cell reconstitution after alpha-beta-depleted transplantation in children. TCRdb reanalysed the PCR reads using MiXCR and keeps one entry per CDR3 protein. The sample lists 440,000 or so distinct CDR3 sequences, around 46% seen once, with under 35% in the top ten. The sample consisted of PBMCs, taken before TCRalphabeta/CD19-depleted stem cell transplant. The receptors shown here come from a girl aged 2-9 years with aplastic anemia, due to receive a stem cell transplant. Each CDR3 is given with its conserved first and last residue. The D gene is left open where the match is weak. Size is stated for part of the rows, as once, few or many counts, or as a class when the clone is expanded.

>TRBJ2-7|NA|TRBV28|NA
CASSSLRGHEQYF
TGTGCCAGCAGTTCGCTCAGGGGCCACGAGCAGTACTTC
>TRBJ2-7|once|TRBV20-1|TRBD1
CSARDRDRSYKQYF
TGCAGTGCTAGAGATCGGGACAGGTCTTACAAGCAGTACTTC
>TRBJ2-7|few|TRBV10-3|NA
CAISTFYEQYF
TGTGCCATCAGTACCTTCTACGAGCAGTACTTC
>TRBJ1-5|NA|TRBV6-2/TRBV6-3|NA
CASSRDDSNQPQHF
TGTGCCAGCAGCCGGGACGATAGCAATCAGCCCCAGCATTTT
>TRBJ1-2|many|TRBV10-3|NA
CAISGNERLYTF
TGTGCCATCAGTGGTAACGAGAGGCTTTACACCTTC
>TRBJ2-7|NA|TRBV29-1|TRBD2
CSVISGRQSWNYEQYF
TGCAGCGTTATTAGCGGGAGGCAATCGTGGAACTACGAGCAGTACTTC
>TRBJ2-7|NA|TRBV5-1|NA
CASSPRDKSSYEQYF
TGCGCCAGCAGCCCCCGGGACAAGAGCTCCTACGAGCAGTACTTC
>TRBJ2-5|NA|TRBV24-1|NA
CATANQGARAGGSKETQYF
TGTGCCACCGCGAATCAGGGGGCGAGGGCCGGGGGGTCAAAAGAGACCCAGTACTTC
>TRBJ2-1|NA|TRBV5-1|TRBD2
CASSFTSGILNGNEQFF
TGCGCCAGCAGCTTCACTAGCGGGATCCTAAATGGGAATGAGCAGTTCTTC
>TRBJ1-3|NA|TRBV28|NA
CASSLQTVGNTIYF
TGTGCCAGCAGTTTACAGACAGTGGGAAACACCATATATTTT
>TRBJ2-7|NA|TRBV5-1|TRBD1
CASKRSGQGYYEQYF
TGCGCCAGCAAACGATCGGGACAGGGCTATTACGAGCAGTACTTC
>TRBJ2-7|few|TRBV3-1|TRBD1
CASSAPTGAAYEQYF
TGTGCCAGCAGCGCCCCGACAGGGGCGGCCTACGAGCAGTACTTC
>TRBJ1-6|few|TRBV4-1|TRBD1
CASSQKEGALGSPLHF
TGCGCCAGCAGCCAAAAGGAGGGGGCGCTGGGATCACCCCTCCACTTT
>TRBJ2-3|NA|TRBV20-1|TRBD2
CSAPPAGTSGGPHTQYF
TGCAGTGCTCCTCCCGCCGGGACTAGCGGGGGGCCGCATACGCAGTATTTT
>TRBJ2-3|many|TRBV7-2|TRBD2
CASSFGGRAPDTQYF
TGTGCCAGCAGCTTCGGCGGGAGAGCTCCAGATACGCAGTATTTT
>TRBJ2-2|many|TRBV20-1|TRBD2
CSAILSGTNTGELFF
TGCAGTGCTATTCTTAGCGGGACGAACACCGGGGAGCTGTTTTTT
>TRBJ2-7|many|TRBV9|TRBD1
CASSAGGEQYF
TGTGCCAGCAGCGCAGGGGGCGAGCAGTACTTC
>TRBJ1-3|NA|TRBV4-1|NA
CASSQGETISGNTIYF
TGCGCCAGCAGCCAAGGAGAGACCATCTCTGGAAACACCATATATTTT
>TRBJ2-1|many|TRBV12-3/TRBV12-4|TRBD2
CASSFLAGNDYNEQFF
TGTGCCAGCAGTTTCTTAGCGGGAAACGACTACAATGAGCAGTTCTTC
>TRBJ1-2|NA|TRBV12-3/TRBV12-4|TRBD1
CASSRDRGMAGYTF
TGTGCCAGCAGCCGGGACAGGGGTATGGCTGGCTACACCTTC
>TRBJ2-3|NA|TRBV28|NA
CASSNAQRGTDTQYF
TGTGCCAGCAGTAACGCCCAGCGAGGCACAGATACGCAGTATTTT
>TRBJ1-4|NA|TRBV18|NA
CASSPGAANEKLFF
TGTGCCAGCTCACCGGGGGCTGCTAATGAAAAACTGTTTTTT
>TRBJ2-4|NA|TRBV9|NA
CASRRAGIAKNIQYF
TGTGCCAGCAGGCGGGCAGGGATAGCCAAAAACATTCAGTACTTC
>TRBJ2-1|NA|TRBV3-1|TRBD2
CASSQEPQASGRLSYNEQFF
TGTGCCAGCAGCCAAGAACCTCAGGCTAGCGGGAGGTTGTCCTACAATGAGCAGTTCTTC
>TRBJ2-7|NA|TRBV5-1|NA
CASSLYRQASYEQYF
TGCGCCAGCAGCTTGTACCGCCAGGCCTCCTACGAGCAGTACTTC
>TRBJ2-1|once|TRBV20-1|NA
CSARAVLGVRNEQFF
TGCAGTGCTAGAGCCGTCCTGGGCGTACGTAATGAGCAGTTCTTC
>TRBJ2-6|few|TRBV15|TRBD1
CATTGGRLSGANVLTF
TGTGCCACCACAGGGGGCCGGCTCTCTGGGGCCAACGTCCTGACTTTC
>TRBJ2-5|NA|TRBV29-1|NA
CSVESGTRSQDF
TGCAGCGTTGAATCGGGGACAAGGAGTCAGGACTTC